This T cell receptor (beta chain) was captured in a study of T-cell reconstitution after alpha-beta-depleted transplantation in children. Notes on this clonotype: The antigen is unknown.

General study results and limits: Elevated TCRbeta diversity at day 60 was traced, in some patients, to surviving recipient T cells and thymic progenitors. About two months after transplant, alpha-beta T cells reportedly came from several hundred expanded graft clones. The authors attributed T-cell counts and diversity one year after transplant mostly to newly produced T cells.

There are 18 residues in the CDR3. V shed 0 bases and J 5 bases; nucleotides not matched to a gene: 9. Germline loops: CDR1 LGHNT, CDR2 FRNRAP. It was with unique molecular identifiers that the TCRbeta library was prepared. TCRdb ran MiXCR on the PCR reads and lists one entry per CDR3 protein. The sample contains a few hundred thousand distinct CDR3 sequences, 25% to 30% of which appear only once. The source is a boy younger than two with Wiskott-Aldrich syndrome, due to receive a stem cell transplant. Material: PBMCs, obtained before TCRalphabeta/CD19-depleted stem cell transplant. This chain connects TRBV12-5 to TRBJ2-2; TRBD2 matches 10 bases. CDR3 in amino acids: CASGLVPLAGPGTGELFF. CDR3 DNA: TGTGCTAGTGGTTTGGTACCACTAGCGGGGCCGGGGACCGGGGAGCTGTTTTTT.